Listed here is a single TCR beta chain. Its antigen is unidentified. One junction end does not reproduce the germline sequence, and a read error may be involved. Extraction also yielded germline DNA, while blood RNA was obtained from unsorted whole blood. This CDR3 spans 15 amino acids. Germline V CDR1 and CDR2: SGHAT, FQNNGV. This record comes from a study of tumor-infiltrating lymphocytes in primary liver carcinoma. As for the study in general: Primary liver carcinoma, confirmed by histopathology, was surgically resected.

With around 500 ng total RNA as template and a constant-region primer, TCR beta cDNA was made. Libraries covering TCR beta were generated through three nested multiplex PCR rounds (using a slightly modified ARM-PCR). A C-beta reverse primer was combined with TRBV1-TRBV30 forward primers in the first two PCR rounds, and each round had around 10 cycles. TCRdb called the multiplex PCR reads again in MiXCR, with one record for every CDR3 protein. The sample contains around 170,000 distinct CDR3 sequences, less than 65% of which appear only once. Findings and limits, study-wide: Tumor specimens were characterized by a significantly higher top-250-clone fraction than blood (p = 0.039).

Sequenced material: peripheral blood. This TCR was recovered from a man aged 35-49 years with primary liver carcinoma and hepatitis B virus infection. The chain employs TRBV11-2 and TRBJ2-7; maybe TRBD1 (7 bases). The CDR3 DNA follows: TGTGCCAGCAGCCCAGGGGGGTCTAGTCGTCTCGAGCAGTATTTC. It specifies CASSPGGSSRLEQYF.